This TCR beta chain originates from a study of blood T cell repertoires in COVID-19. The CDR3 extends over 14 amino acids. The ends were cut back, 3 bases at V and 3 bases at J, with 12 bases in the middle. The germline V gene encodes CDR1 WNHNN and CDR2 SYGVQD (reference sequence). Measured with immunoSEQ multiplex PCR; TCRdb has only the in-frame clones, and not every one. Of 80,000 to 100,000 clones detected, 90% to 95% appear once; the ten largest clones hold around 4%. Sequences were obtained from peripheral blood. The chain recombines TRBV10-1 with TRBJ2-7; D perhaps matches TRBD2 (5 bases). The clonotype originates from a human donor with active COVID-19. The donor label of this sample is uncertain. The CDR3 loop reads CASSDTGSIYEQYF. The CDR3 DNA reads TGCGCCAGCAGTGATACGGGGAGCATCTACGAGCAGTACTTC.